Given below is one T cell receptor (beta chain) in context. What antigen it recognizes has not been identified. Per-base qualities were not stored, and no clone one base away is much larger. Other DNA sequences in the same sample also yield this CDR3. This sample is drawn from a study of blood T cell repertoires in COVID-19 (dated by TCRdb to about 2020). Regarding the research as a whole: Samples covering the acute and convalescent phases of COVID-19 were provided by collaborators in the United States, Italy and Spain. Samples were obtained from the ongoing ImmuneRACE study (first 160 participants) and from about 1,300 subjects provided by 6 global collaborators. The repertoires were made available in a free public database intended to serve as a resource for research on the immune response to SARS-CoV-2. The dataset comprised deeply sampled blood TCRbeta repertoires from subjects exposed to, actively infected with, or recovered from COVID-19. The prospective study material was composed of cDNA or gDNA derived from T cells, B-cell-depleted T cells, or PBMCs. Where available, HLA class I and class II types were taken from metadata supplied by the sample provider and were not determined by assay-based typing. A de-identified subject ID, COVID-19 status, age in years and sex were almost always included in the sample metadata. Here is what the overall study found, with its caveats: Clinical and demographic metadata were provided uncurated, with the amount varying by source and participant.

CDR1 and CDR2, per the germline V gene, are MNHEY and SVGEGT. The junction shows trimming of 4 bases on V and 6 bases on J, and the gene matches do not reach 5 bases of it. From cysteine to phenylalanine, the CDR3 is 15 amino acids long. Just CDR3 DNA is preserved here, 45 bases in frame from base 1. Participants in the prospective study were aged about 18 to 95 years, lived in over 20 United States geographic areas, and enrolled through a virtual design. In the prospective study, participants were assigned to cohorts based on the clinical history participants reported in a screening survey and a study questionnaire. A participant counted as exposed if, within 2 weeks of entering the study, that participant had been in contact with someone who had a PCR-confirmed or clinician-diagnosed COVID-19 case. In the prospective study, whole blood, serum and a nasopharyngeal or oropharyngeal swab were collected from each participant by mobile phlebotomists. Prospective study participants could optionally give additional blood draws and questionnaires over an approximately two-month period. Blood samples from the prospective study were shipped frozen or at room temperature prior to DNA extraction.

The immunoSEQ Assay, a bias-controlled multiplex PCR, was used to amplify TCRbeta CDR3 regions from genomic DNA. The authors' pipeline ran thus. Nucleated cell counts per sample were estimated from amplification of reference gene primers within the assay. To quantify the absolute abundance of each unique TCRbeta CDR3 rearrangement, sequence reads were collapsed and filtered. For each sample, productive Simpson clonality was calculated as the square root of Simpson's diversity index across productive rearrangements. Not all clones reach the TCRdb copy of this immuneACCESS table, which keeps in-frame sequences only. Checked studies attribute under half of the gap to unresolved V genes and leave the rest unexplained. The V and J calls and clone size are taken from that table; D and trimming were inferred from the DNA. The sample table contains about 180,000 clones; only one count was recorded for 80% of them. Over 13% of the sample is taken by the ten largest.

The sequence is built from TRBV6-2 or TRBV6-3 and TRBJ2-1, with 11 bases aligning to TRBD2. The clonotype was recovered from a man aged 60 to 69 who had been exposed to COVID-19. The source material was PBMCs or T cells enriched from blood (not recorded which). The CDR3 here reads CASSSLAGGGNEQFF. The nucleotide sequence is TGTGCCAGCAGTTCTTTAGCGGGAGGGGGCAATGAGCAGTTCTTC.